Shown below are 5 T cell receptor beta chains from a single sample sequenced in a study of blood T cell repertoires in COVID-19. Using immunoSEQ multiplex PCR, the repertoire was profiled, and TCRdb retains in-frame clones only, with some absent. The sample shows approximately 190,000 clones, about 88% of them seen only once. What was sequenced was peripheral blood. All receptors come from a middle-aged woman who had recovered from COVID-19.

V gene TRBV7-8 combines with J gene TRBJ2-1; TRBD1 aligns across 8 bases. The junction had 4 bases not matched to a gene; V was cut back by 5 bases and J by 4 bases. Per the germline V gene, CDR1 is SGHVS and CDR2 is FQNEAQ. The CDR3 extends over 14 amino acids. The chain's CDR3 is CASSRTGPYNEQFF. The CDR3 DNA is TGTGCCAGCAGCCGGACAGGGCCTTACAATGAGCAGTTCTTC.

The rearrangement joins TRBV4-1 to TRBJ1-6; the D gene is possibly TRBD1 (5 bases). Trimming left V 0 bases short and J 10 bases short, with 19 bases between. Germline CDR1 and CDR2: MGHRA and YSYEKL. The CDR3 runs to 17 residues. CDR3 residues: CASSQDKGLGGLSPLHF. The CDR3 DNA is TGCGCCAGCAGCCAAGATAAGGGACTGGGTGGGTTGTCACCCCTCCACTTT.

V and J are TRBV10-3 and TRBJ2-1; tentatively, D is TRBD2 (8 bases). This CDR3 is built from 16 residues. Trimming pared 5 bases from V and 5 bases from J, leaving 19 bases between. The germline V gene encodes CDR1 ENHRY and CDR2 SYGVKD. The CDR3 is CAISNRGSGSHNEQFF. The CDR3 region has the DNA TGTGCCATCAGTAACAGGGGAAGCGGGAGCCACAATGAGCAGTTCTTC.

About this clone: In the same sample, other DNA sequences code for this CDR3. This chain joins TRBV5-1 and TRBJ2-3, with 10 bases identical to TRBD2. Germline CDR1 is SGHRS and CDR2 is YFSETQ. The junction had 4 bases not matched to a gene; V was cut back by 4 bases and J by 5 bases. This CDR3 spans 14 amino acids. The CDR3 region is CASSLAGVGDTQYF. CDR3 nucleotide sequence: TGCGCCAGCAGCCTAGCGGGAGTGGGAGATACGCAGTATTTT. Supplemented by reference TRBV5-1 and TRBJ2-3, the full variable domain reads KAGVTQTPRYLIKTRGQQVTLSCSPISGHRSVSWYQQTPGQGLQFLFEYFSETQRNKGNFPGRFSGRQFSNSRSEMNVSTLELGDSALYLCASSLAGVGDTQYFGPGTRLTVL.

V is TRBV5-1 and J is TRBJ1-3, with D unclear. Germline CDR1 and CDR2: SGHRS and YFSETQ. The CDR3 has 15 amino acids. The ends were cut back, 0 bases at V and 0 bases at J, with 7 bases in the middle. DNA of the CDR3: TGCGCCAGCAGCTTGGAATCCTTCTCTGGAAACACCATATATTTT. Its protein is CASSLESFSGNTIYF. Looking up the rest from reference TRBV5-1 and TRBJ1-3 gives the full variable domain: KAGVTQTPRYLIKTRGQQVTLSCSPISGHRSVSWYQQTPGQGLQFLFEYFSETQRNKGNFPGRFSGRQFSNSRSEMNVSTLELGDSALYLCASSLESFSGNTIYFGEGSWLTVV.